This record concerns one T cell receptor (beta chain) sequence. Its antigen is as yet unknown. After constant-region reverse-primer amplification, full-length variable regions underwent semi-nested PCR with Nested Universal Primer A. TCRdb analysed the 5' RACE reads with MiXCR anew, one entry per CDR3 protein. The data hold about 57,000 distinct CDR3 sequences, with 26% observed a single time. V was trimmed by 3 bases and J by 1 base, leaving 11 bases between them. CDR3 length: 15 amino acids. Germline CDR1 is SGDLS and CDR2 is YYNGEE. The sorted Tregs were CD4+CD25+CD127-/low cells. Overall study results and limits: In terms of TCR gene usage, tumor memory CD4+ T cells clustered together with blood and lymph node memory CD4+ cells, as well as with lymph node naive CD4+ cells. Greatest tumor Treg TCR overlap was with tumor naive CD4+ cells. The larger cohort examined one V-J beta rearrangement, not whole repertoires.

The source is a female donor with breast cancer. This rearrangement joins TRBV9 to TRBJ1-3; no clear D. Source material: tumor-infiltrating Tregs sorted from the breast tumor. CDR3: CASSASSRSGNTIYF. Here the CDR3 DNA reads TGTGCCAGCAGCGCGTCATCCAGGTCTGGAAACACCATATATTTT.